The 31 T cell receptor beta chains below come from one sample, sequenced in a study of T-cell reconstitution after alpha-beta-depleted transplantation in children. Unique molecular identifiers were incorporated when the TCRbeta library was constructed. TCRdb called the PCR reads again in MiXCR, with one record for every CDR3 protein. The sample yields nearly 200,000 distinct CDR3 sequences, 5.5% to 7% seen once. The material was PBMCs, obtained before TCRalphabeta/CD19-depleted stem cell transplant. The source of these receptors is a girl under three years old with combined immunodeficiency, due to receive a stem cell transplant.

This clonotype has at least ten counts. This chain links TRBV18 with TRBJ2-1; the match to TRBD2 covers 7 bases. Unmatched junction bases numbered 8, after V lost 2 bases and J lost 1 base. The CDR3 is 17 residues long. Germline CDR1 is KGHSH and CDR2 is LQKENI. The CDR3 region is CASSPMWAGESYNEQFF. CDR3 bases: TGTGCCAGCTCACCAATGTGGGCGGGAGAGTCCTACAATGAGCAGTTCTTC.

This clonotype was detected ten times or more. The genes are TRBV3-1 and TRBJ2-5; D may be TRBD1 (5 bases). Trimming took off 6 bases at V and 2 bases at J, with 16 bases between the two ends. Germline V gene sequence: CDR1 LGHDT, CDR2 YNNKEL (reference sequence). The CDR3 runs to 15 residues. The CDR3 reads CASSHRRQKQETQYF. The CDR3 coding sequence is TGTGCCAGCAGTCACCGTAGACAGAAACAAGAGACCCAGTACTTC.

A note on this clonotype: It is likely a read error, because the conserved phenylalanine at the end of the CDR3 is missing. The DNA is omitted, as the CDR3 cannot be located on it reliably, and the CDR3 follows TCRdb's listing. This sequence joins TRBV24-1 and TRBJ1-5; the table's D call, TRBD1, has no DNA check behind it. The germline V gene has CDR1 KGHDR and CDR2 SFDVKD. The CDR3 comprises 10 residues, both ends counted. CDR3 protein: CATSLQDSLI.

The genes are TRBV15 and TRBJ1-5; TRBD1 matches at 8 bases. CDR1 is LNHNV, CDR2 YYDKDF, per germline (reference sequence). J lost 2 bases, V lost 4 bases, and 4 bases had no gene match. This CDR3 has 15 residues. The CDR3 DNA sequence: TGTGCCACCAGCAAAACAGGGGGTGGCAATCAGCCCCAGCATTTT. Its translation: CATSKTGGGNQPQHF.

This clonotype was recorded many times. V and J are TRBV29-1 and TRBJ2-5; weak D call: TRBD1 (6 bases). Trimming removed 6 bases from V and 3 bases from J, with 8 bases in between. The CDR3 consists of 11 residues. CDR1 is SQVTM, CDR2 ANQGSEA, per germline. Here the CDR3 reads CSVGQKETQYF. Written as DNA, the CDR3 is TGCAGCGTCGGACAGAAAGAGACCCAGTACTTC.

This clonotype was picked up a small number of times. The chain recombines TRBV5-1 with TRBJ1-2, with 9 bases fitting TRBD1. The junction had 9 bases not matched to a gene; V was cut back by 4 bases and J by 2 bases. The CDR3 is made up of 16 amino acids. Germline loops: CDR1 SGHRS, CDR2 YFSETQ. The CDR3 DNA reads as TGCGCCAGCAGCGAACCAACAGGGGGCGCAAACTATGGCTACACCTTC. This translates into CASSEPTGGANYGYTF.

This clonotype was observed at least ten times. CDR3: CASSLTTPLHVAKNIQYF. CDR3 bases: TGTGCCAGCAGTTTAACAACACCCCTTCATGTAGCCAAAAACATTCAGTACTTC. The genes are TRBV28 and TRBJ2-4; D remains unclear. Trimming took off 2 bases at V and 0 bases at J, with 17 bases between the two ends. CDR1 is MDHEN, CDR2 SYDVKM, per germline. CDR3 length equals 18 residues. The variable domain in full, with the rest retrieved from reference TRBV28 and TRBJ2-4, is DVKVTQSSRYLVKRTGEKVFLECVQDMDHENMFWYRQDPGLGLRLIYFSYDVKMKEKGDIPEGYSVSREKKERFSLILESASTNQTSMYLCASSLTTPLHVAKNIQYFGAGTRLSVL.

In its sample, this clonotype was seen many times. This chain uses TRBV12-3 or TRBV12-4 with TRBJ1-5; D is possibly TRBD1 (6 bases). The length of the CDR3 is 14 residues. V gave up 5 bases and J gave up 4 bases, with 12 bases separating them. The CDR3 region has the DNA TGTGCCAGCAGTCACGGACAGCTGAATCAGCCCCAGCATTTT. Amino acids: CASSHGQLNQPQHF.

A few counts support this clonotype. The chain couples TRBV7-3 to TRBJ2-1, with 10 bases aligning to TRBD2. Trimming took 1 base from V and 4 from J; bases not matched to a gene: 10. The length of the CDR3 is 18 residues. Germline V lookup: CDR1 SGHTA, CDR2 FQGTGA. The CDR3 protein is CASSLMSGRALRYNEQFF. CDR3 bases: TGTGCCAGCAGCTTAATGAGCGGGAGGGCCCTTCGGTACAATGAGCAGTTCTTC. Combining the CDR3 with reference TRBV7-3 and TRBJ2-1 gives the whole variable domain GAGVSQTPSNKVTEKGKYVELRCDPISGHTALYWYRQSLGQGPEFLIYFQGTGAADDSGLPNDRFFAVRPEGSVSTLKIQRTERGDSAVYLCASSLMSGRALRYNEQFFGPGTRLTVL.

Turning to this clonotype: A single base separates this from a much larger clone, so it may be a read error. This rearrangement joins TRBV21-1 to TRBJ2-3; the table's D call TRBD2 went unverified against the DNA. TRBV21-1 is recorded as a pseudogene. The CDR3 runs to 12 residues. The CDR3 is CARLAGEYTQYF. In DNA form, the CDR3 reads TGTGCCAGACTAGCGGGAGAATATACGCAGTATTTT.

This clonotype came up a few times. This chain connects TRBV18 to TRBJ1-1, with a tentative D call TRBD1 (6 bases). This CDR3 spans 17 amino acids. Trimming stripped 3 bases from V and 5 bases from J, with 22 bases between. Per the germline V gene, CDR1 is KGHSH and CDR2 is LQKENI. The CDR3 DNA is TGTGCCAGCTCACCGCCAGGTTTTCACAGGGTAGGAACTGAAGCTTTCTTT. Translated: CASSPPGFHRVGTEAFF.

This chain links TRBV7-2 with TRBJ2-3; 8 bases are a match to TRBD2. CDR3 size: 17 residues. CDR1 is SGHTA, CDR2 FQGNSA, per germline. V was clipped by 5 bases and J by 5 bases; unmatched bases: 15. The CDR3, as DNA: TGTGCCAGCAGCCTCGGATTGGGCGGGGGGACTTTAGATACGCAGTATTTT. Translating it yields CASSLGLGGGTLDTQYF.

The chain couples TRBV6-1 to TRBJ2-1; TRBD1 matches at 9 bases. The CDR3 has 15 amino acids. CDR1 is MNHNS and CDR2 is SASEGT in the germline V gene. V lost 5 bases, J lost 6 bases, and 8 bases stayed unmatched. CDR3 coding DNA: TGTGCCAGCAGTAGGCCGGGACAGGGCCTCAATGAGCAGTTCTTC. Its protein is CASSRPGQGLNEQFF.

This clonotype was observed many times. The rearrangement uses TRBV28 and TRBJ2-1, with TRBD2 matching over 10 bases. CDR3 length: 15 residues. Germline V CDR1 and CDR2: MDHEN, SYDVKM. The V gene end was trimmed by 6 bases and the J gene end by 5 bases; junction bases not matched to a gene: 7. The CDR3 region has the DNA TGTGCCAGCAGACGGCACCTAGCGGGAGACAATGAGCAGTTCTTC. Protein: CASRRHLAGDNEQFF.

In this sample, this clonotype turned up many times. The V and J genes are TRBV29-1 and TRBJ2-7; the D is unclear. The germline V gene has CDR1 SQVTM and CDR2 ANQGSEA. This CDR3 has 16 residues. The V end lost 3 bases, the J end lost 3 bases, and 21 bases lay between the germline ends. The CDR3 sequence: CSVEGSHRPPNYEQYF. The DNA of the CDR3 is TGCAGCGTTGAGGGATCGCACAGACCACCAAACTACGAGCAGTACTTC.

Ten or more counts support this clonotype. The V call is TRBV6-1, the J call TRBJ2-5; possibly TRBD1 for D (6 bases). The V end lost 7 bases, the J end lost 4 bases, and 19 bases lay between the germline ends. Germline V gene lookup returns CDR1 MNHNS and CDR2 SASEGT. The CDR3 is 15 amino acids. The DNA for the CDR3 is TGTGCCAGCACCATGACAGGATCGACATCAGAGACCCAGTACTTC. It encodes CASTMTGSTSETQYF.

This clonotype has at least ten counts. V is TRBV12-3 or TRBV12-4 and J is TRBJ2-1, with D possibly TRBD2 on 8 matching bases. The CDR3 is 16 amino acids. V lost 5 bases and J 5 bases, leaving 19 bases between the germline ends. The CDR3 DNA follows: TGTGCCAGCAGTACCCCAGGGGGGACTAGAGACAATGAGCAGTTCTTC. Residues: CASSTPGGTRDNEQFF.

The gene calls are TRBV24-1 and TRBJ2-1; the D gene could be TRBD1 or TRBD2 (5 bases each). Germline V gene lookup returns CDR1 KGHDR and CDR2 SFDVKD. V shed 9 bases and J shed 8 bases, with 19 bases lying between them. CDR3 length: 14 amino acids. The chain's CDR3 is CATGDTRGRDEQFF. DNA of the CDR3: TGTGCCACCGGAGATACTAGGGGTAGGGATGAGCAGTTCTTC.

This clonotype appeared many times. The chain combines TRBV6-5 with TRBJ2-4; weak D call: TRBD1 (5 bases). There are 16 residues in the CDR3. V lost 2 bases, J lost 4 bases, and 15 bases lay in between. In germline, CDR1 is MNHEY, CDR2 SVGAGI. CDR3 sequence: CASSYRQGGWKNIQYF. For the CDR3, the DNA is TGTGCCAGCAGTTACAGGCAGGGCGGATGGAAAAACATTCAGTACTTC.

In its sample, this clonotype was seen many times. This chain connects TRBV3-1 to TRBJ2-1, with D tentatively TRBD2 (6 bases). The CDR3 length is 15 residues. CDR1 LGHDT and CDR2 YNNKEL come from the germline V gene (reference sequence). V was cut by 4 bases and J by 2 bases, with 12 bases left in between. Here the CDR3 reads CASSPLAAAYNEQFF. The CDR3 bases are TGTGCCAGCAGCCCCTTAGCGGCAGCCTACAATGAGCAGTTCTTC.

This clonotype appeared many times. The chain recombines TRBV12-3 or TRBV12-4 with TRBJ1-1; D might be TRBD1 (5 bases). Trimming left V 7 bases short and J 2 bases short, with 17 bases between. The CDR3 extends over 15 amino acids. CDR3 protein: CASTILGTLNTEAFF. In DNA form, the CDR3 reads TGTGCCAGCACCATATTGGGGACGCTAAACACTGAAGCTTTCTTT.

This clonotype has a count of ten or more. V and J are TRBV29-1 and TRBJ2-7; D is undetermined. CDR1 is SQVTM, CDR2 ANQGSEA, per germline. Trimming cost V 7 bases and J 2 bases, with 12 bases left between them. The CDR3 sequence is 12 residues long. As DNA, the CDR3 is TGCAGCGCGCTGACTGATCCCTACGAGCAGTACTTC. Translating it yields CSALTDPYEQYF.

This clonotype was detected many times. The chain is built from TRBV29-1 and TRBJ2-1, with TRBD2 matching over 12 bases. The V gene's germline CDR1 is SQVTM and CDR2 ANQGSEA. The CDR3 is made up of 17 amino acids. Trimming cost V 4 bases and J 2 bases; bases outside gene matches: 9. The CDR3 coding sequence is TGCAGCGTTGGCCTAGCGGGAGGGCCTGTCGCCTACAATGAGCAGTTCTTC. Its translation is CSVGLAGGPVAYNEQFF.

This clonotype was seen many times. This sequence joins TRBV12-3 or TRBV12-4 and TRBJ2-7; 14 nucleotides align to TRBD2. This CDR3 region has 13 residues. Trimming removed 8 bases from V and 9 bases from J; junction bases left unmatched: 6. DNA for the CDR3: TGTGCCAGCGGACTAGCGGGAGGCGTCGGGCAGTACTTC. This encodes CASGLAGGVGQYF.

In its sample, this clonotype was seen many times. The CDR3 sequence is CASSYGYRVSDEQYF. The CDR3 DNA follows: TGTGCCAGCAGTTACGGGTACAGGGTAAGCGACGAGCAGTACTTC. The chain recombines TRBV6-2 or TRBV6-3 with TRBJ2-7; tentatively, D is TRBD1 (6 bases). This CDR3 has 15 residues. Germline loops: CDR1 MNHEY, CDR2 SVGEGT. Trimming took off 2 bases at V and 5 bases at J, with 16 bases between the two ends.

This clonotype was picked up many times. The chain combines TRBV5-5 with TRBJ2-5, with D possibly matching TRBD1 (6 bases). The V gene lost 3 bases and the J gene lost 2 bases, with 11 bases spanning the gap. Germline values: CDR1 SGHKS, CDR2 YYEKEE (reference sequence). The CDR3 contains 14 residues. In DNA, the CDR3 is TGTGCCAGCAGCTACCCTCAGGGGCAAGAGACCCAGTACTTC. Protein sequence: CASSYPQGQETQYF.

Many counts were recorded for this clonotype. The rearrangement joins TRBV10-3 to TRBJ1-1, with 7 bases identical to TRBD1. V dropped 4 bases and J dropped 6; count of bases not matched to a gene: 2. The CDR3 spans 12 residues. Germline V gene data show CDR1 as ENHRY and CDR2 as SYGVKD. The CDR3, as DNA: TGTGCCATCAGTGGGACAGGATCTGAAGCTTTCTTT. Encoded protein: CAISGTGSEAFF.

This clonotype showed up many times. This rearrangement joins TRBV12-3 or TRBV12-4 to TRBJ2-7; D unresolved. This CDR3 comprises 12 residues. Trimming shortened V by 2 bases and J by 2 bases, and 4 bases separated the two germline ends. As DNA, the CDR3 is TGTGCCAGCAGTTTAATGGCCTACGAGCAGTACTTC. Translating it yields CASSLMAYEQYF.

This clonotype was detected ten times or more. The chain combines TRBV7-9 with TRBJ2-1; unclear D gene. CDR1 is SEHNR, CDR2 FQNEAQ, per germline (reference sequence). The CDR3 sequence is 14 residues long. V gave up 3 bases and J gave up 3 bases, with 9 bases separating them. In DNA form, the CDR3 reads TGTGCCAGCAGCTTTAGTAGCCTCTACAATGAGCAGTTCTTC. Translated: CASSFSSLYNEQFF.

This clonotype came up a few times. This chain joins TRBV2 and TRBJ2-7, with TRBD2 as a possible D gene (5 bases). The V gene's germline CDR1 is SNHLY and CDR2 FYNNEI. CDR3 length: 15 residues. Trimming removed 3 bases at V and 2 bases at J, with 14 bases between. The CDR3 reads CASSEGGGRAYEQYF. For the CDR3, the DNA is TGTGCCAGCAGTGAGGGTGGAGGCCGGGCCTACGAGCAGTACTTC. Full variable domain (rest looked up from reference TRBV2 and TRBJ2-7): EPEVTQTPSHQVTQMGQEVILRCVPISNHLYFYWYRQILGQKVEFLVSFYNNEISEKSEIFDDQFSVERPDGSNFTLKIRSTKLEDSAMYFCASSEGGGRAYEQYFGPGTRLTVT.

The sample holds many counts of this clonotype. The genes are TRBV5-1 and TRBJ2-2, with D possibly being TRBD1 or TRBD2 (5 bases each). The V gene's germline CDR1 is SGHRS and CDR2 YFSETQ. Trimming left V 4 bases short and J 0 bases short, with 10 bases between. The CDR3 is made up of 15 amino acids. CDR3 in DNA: TGCGCCAGCAGCCCCGGGACCCCGAACACCGGGGAGCTGTTTTTT. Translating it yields CASSPGTPNTGELFF.